This record looks at one T cell receptor (beta chain) sequence and its context. The table lists this clone with a few counts. Its antigen is unknown. Base qualities are not provided; no much larger clone lies one nucleotide away. Genomic DNA was isolated from the sorted cells so that the TCRbeta CDR3 region could be sequenced. The immunoSEQ Assay was used for sequencing of TCRbeta CDR3 regions. TCRdb took this table from immuneACCESS and kept in-frame rearrangements with V and J called. Such tables lack part of the clones; where checked against another copy, unresolved V genes explain under half of the gap, and the rest is unexplained. The sample contains about 80,000 clones, around 85% of them found a single time. The ten largest clones capture under 2.5% of the sample. This sample is drawn from a study of OX40 agonist ivuxolimab in advanced cancers. For context, the study as a whole: Ivuxolimab was an agonistic, fully human IgG2 monoclonal antibody directed against OX40 (CD134), a costimulatory receptor. Three dose-escalation patients achieved partial responses, one with hepatocellular carcinoma and two with cutaneous melanoma. Peripheral TCRbeta sequencing aimed to test whether ivuxolimab altered TCR sequence diversity and caused clonal T-cell expansion. The paper reports the monotherapy dose-escalation portion (N = 52 patients) of the phase I ivuxolimab trial. Of the roughly 52 dose-escalation patients, hepatocellular carcinoma was present in approximately 20, melanoma in some 15, renal cell carcinoma in 9 and head and neck cancer in 9. Patients were allowed to have had prior anti-PD-1, anti-PD-L1 or anti-CTLA-4 therapy, and about 40% of the dose-escalation patients had been treated with checkpoint inhibitors. In the dose-escalation cohort, more than 75% of patients were male, and the mean age was approximately 60 years, with a range of 23 to 79. Intravenous ivuxolimab was administered to patients every 2 weeks at six dose levels: 0.01, 0.1, 0.3, 1.5, 3 and 10 mg/kg. General findings and caveats noted by the study authors: After ivuxolimab, more expanded clones were found on average in CD8+ T cells than in CD4+ T cells. The antigen specificity of the clonally expanded peripheral T cells was not determined. In the 0.1-3.0 mg/kg groups, partial responders had among the lowest normalized peripheral clonal expansion, particularly in CD8+ T cells. At doses of 0.1 to 3.0 mg/kg, clonal expansion of both CD4+ and CD8+ blood T cells was observed from baseline to week 6. Low levels of normalized T-cell clonal expansion were also seen in some nonresponding patients.

Patients with autoimmune disease history or receiving systemic immunosuppression were excluded from the trial. In every dose cohort, peripheral blood was drawn for TCR sequencing at baseline, cycle 4 day 1, and cycle 7 day 1. The samples were taken from a phase I, first-in-human, multicenter, open-label dose-escalation trial of ivuxolimab. Adults with locally advanced or metastatic head and neck squamous cell, hepatocellular, melanoma or renal cell carcinoma were enrolled in the trial. CD4+ and CD8+ T cells were sorted separately from peripheral blood before TCR sequencing. The germline V gene supplies CDR1 SGHTS and CDR2 YDEGEE. The CDR3, from cysteine to phenylalanine, totals 15 residues. CDR3 DNA only is kept here, 45 bases in frame from base 1. Trimming at the junction amounts to 2 bases on V and 5 bases on J, and the germline ends lie 16 bases apart.

This clonotype originated in an adult with an advanced solid tumor such as melanoma, head and neck, liver or kidney cancer. In this chain, TRBV5-8 is recombined with TRBJ1-2; the D segment could be TRBD1, given 6 matching bases. Source: CD4+ or CD8+ T cells sorted from blood, taken in a trial of the OX40 agonist ivuxolimab. The sequenced DNA: TGTGCCAGCAGCTTTCGGCCGGGACATGGATATGGCTACACCTTC. It is translated as CASSFRPGHGYGYTF. Reference TRBV5-8 and TRBJ1-2 genes cover what lies past the CDR3, so the full variable domain is EAGVTQSPTHLIKTRGQQATLRCSPISGHTSVYWYQQALGLGLQFLLWYDEGEERNRGNFPPRFSGRQFPNYSSELNVNALELEDSALYLCASSFRPGHGYGYTFGSGTRLTVV.